Presented here are 24 T cell receptor beta chains from one specimen sequenced in a study of monozygotic twins with inflammatory bowel disease. TCRdb re-called the 5' RACE reads; every CDR3 protein appears as one record, without DNA. The table lists around 220,000 distinct CDR3 sequences. The specimen was blood. The receptors shown here come from a human donor with ulcerative colitis or Crohn's disease, or a healthy co-twin of an affected twin (not recorded which).

The chain has TRBV5-1 and TRBJ1-1. The CDR3 contains 15 residues. Per the germline V gene, CDR1 is SGHRS and CDR2 is YFSETQ. The CDR3 spells CASSHTRGSSTEAFF.

This chain links TRBV6-6 with TRBJ2-1; TCRdb's D call, TRBD2, is unchecked because there is no DNA. The germline V gene encodes CDR1 MNHNY and CDR2 SVGAGI (reference sequence). This CDR3 spans 13 amino acids. The CDR3 sequence is CASSYSLAAEQFF.

This chain links TRBV28 with TRBJ1-1; there is no DNA to check the TCRdb D call of TRBD1. CDR1 MDHEN and CDR2 SYDVKM come from the germline V gene. The CDR3 is made up of 17 amino acids. This CDR3 reads CASSSAGGGRENTEAFF. Drawing the rest from reference TRBV28 and TRBJ1-1, the complete variable domain is DVKVTQSSRYLVKRTGEKVFLECVQDMDHENMFWYRQDPGLGLRLIYFSYDVKMKEKGDIPEGYSVSREKKERFSLILESASTNQTSMYLCASSSAGGGRENTEAFFGQGTRLTVV.

The gene calls are TRBV29-1 and TRBJ1-1; the TCRdb call, TRBD1, lacks DNA for checking. This CDR3 has 15 amino acids. CDR1 and CDR2 (germline): SQVTM, ANQGSEA. This chain's CDR3 is CSVEGGGTLHTEAFF.

The gene calls are TRBV7-2 and TRBJ2-5; TCRdb's assignment of TRBD2 cannot be checked, as there is no DNA. CDR3 size: 15 residues. Germline V gene data show CDR1 as SGHTA and CDR2 as FQGNSA. The CDR3 region is CASSPDFWTGETQYF.

The rearrangement uses TRBV20-1 and TRBJ2-3; TCRdb outputs TRBD2, but without DNA this stays unchecked. CDR1 is DFQATT, CDR2 SNEGSKA, per germline (reference sequence). The length of the CDR3 is 16 residues. CDR3 amino acids: CSARGSAGGRTDTQYF.

The chain combines TRBV7-9 with TRBJ2-7. CDR3 length: 12 residues. Germline values: CDR1 SEHNR, CDR2 FQNEAQ (reference sequence). The chain's CDR3 is CASSTNDPEQYF.

The chain has TRBV6-1 and TRBJ2-7. The CDR3 extends over 14 amino acids. Germline V gives CDR1 MNHNS, CDR2 SASEGT. The CDR3 loop reads CASRPRQEAYEQYF.

CDR3 in amino acids: CASSITGTGANVLTF. The chain employs TRBV7-9 and TRBJ2-6; the TCRdb D gene call, TRBD1, has no DNA to confirm it. There are 15 residues in the CDR3. Germline assignment: CDR1 SEHNR and CDR2 FQNEAQ (reference sequence).

The gene calls are TRBV7-9 and TRBJ2-3; TCRdb indicates TRBD2, and absent DNA this call remains unverified. The CDR3 length is 17 residues. Germline-derived CDR1 and CDR2 are SEHNR and FQNEAQ (reference sequence). This chain's CDR3 is CASSLGFTRVGTDTQYF.

The chain has TRBV4-2 and TRBJ1-5. CDR3 length: 13 residues. The germline CDR1 and CDR2 sequences are LGHNA and YNFKEQ. Here the CDR3 reads CASSQVSNQPQHF.

The chain combines TRBV7-3 with TRBJ2-1. Germline CDR1 and CDR2: SGHTA and FQGTGA. The CDR3 consists of 14 residues. CDR3 residues: CASSYRGSYNEQFF.

The V call is TRBV6-6, the J call TRBJ2-1. Germline CDR1 is MNHNY and CDR2 is SVGAGI (reference sequence). The CDR3 runs to 12 residues. The CDR3 loop is CASSPHTNEQFF.

CDR3 sequence reads: CASSCYWLSSYNEQFF. The J gene is TRBJ2-1, the V gene TRBV5-6. This CDR3 spans 16 amino acids. The germline V gene has CDR1 SGHDT and CDR2 YYEEEE.

The V call is TRBV12-3 or TRBV12-4, the J call TRBJ2-7; without DNA, the TCRdb call of TRBD1 cannot be checked. The CDR3 is made up of 13 amino acids. The CDR3 spells CASSSTPGEKQYF.

The chain couples TRBV5-1 to TRBJ2-3; TCRdb's D call of TRBD1 is untestable without DNA. Germline values: CDR1 SGHRS, CDR2 YFSETQ. The CDR3 contains 17 residues. CDR3 amino acids: CASSLAPGTGDTDTQYF.

This CDR3 is CASRSQGWTGNTIYF. The J gene is TRBJ1-3, the V gene TRBV6-1; TCRdb outputs TRBD1, but without DNA this stays unchecked. Germline CDR1 reads MNHNS; CDR2 reads SASEGT. The CDR3 length is 15 residues.

The chain's CDR3 is CASSRTRDRGLNTEAFF. The V and J genes are TRBV4-1 and TRBJ1-1; TCRdb outputs TRBD1, but without DNA this stays unchecked. The CDR3 covers 17 residues. Germline CDR1 is MGHRA and CDR2 is YSYEKL.

The rearrangement links TRBV18 to TRBJ2-3. Germline assignment: CDR1 KGHSH and CDR2 LQKENI. The CDR3 contains 13 residues. The CDR3 sequence: CASSPKRTDTQYF.

CDR3: CASSLGDGTDTQYF. This chain joins TRBV28 and TRBJ2-3; TCRdb names TRBD1, which stays unverified in the absence of DNA. The CDR3 totals 14 residues. The germline CDR1 and CDR2 sequences are MDHEN and SYDVKM. Together with reference TRBV28 and TRBJ2-3, the CDR3 gives the full variable domain: DVKVTQSSRYLVKRTGEKVFLECVQDMDHENMFWYRQDPGLGLRLIYFSYDVKMKEKGDIPEGYSVSREKKERFSLILESASTNQTSMYLCASSLGDGTDTQYFGPGTRLTVL.

The chain carries TRBV5-1 and TRBJ2-5; the TCRdb D gene call, TRBD1, has no DNA to confirm it. The CDR3 is made up of 15 amino acids. Germline V gene sequence: CDR1 SGHRS, CDR2 YFSETQ. This CDR3 is CASSYRGGGQETQYF.

The chain links TRBV6-5 to TRBJ2-6; TCRdb reports TRBD1, a call that lacks DNA to check it against. Germline loops: CDR1 MNHEY, CDR2 SVGAGI. CDR3 length: 16 amino acids. The CDR3 here is CASSLGAISGANVLTF.

The gene calls are TRBV6-1 and TRBJ2-1; TCRdb designates TRBD1, a call that cannot be tested without DNA. The CDR3 sequence is 16 residues long. The germline V gene has CDR1 MNHNS and CDR2 SASEGT. The CDR3 here is CASSHLQGAGGNEQFF.

This chain uses TRBV6-5 with TRBJ1-1. This CDR3 is 16 amino acids long. Germline V gene data show CDR1 as MNHEY and CDR2 as SVGAGI. CDR3 loop: CASSYTPTSMDTEAFF.